The next 17 T cell receptor beta chains were all read from a single sample in a study of T cell responses to AZD1222 COVID-19 vaccine. Clones were read by immunoSEQ multiplex PCR, and TCRdb kept only the in-frame ones, dropping some. The sample includes around 130,000 clones, 75% to 95% seen only once; the top ten take about 7.5%. Sequences were derived from peripheral blood, sampled 28 days after the second dose of the MenACWY control vaccine. Every receptor here comes from an adult who received the MenACWY meningococcal vaccine as a control.

This rearrangement joins TRBV5-1 to TRBJ2-3; tentatively, D is TRBD1 (5 bases). CDR1 and CDR2 (germline): SGHRS, YFSETQ. V shed 3 bases and J shed 0 bases, with 14 bases lying between them. The CDR3 has 16 amino acids. CDR3 nucleotides: TGCGCCAGCAGCTCCTACTTAGGGGCTAGCACAGATACGCAGTATTTT. This sequence encodes CASSSYLGASTDTQYF.

This rearrangement joins TRBV7-9 to TRBJ1-1; no firm D call. The germline CDR1 and CDR2 sequences are SEHNR and FQNEAQ (reference sequence). V gave up 8 bases and J gave up 0 bases, with 7 bases separating them. This CDR3 region has 12 residues. The CDR3 loop reads CASRKVNTEAFF. DNA for the CDR3: TGTGCCAGCCGGAAGGTGAACACTGAAGCTTTCTTT.

This clone has only one observation. V and J are TRBV19 and TRBJ1-6, with TRBD1 as a possible D gene (5 bases). Trimming shortened V by 5 bases and J by 5 bases, and 19 bases separated the two germline ends. From germline, CDR1 is LNHDA and CDR2 SQIVND (reference sequence). The CDR3 totals 17 residues. The CDR3 is CASSFVQVPSHNSPLHF. Here the CDR3 DNA reads TGTGCCAGTAGTTTCGTACAGGTCCCCTCACATAATTCACCCCTCCACTTT.

The chain links TRBV5-1 to TRBJ2-2; 10 nucleotides match TRBD1. V was pared by 4 bases and J by 4 bases, with 1 base of the junction left unmatched. The germline CDR1 and CDR2 sequences are SGHRS and YFSETQ. The CDR3 is 14 residues long. The DNA of the CDR3 is TGCGCCAGCAGCGGGACAGGGGTCACCGGGGAGCTGTTTTTT. Translating gives CASSGTGVTGELFF.

This rearrangement joins TRBV19 to TRBJ1-1; no reliable D call. Trimming pared 2 bases from V and 0 bases from J, leaving 10 bases between. CDR1 is LNHDA, CDR2 SQIVND, per germline (reference sequence). CDR3 length: 15 amino acids. This CDR3 reads CASSISGGLNTEAFF. The DNA for the CDR3 is TGTGCCAGTAGTATATCGGGCGGATTGAACACTGAAGCTTTCTTT.

The chain combines TRBV6-5 with TRBJ1-3, with D possibly matching TRBD1 (5 bases). Germline-derived CDR1 and CDR2 are MNHEY and SVGAGI. Trimming shortened V by 6 bases and J by 0 bases, and 12 bases separated the two germline ends. The CDR3 runs to 15 residues. CDR3: CASRSPGPSGNTIYF. CDR3 in DNA: TGTGCCAGCAGGTCGCCGGGACCCTCTGGAAACACCATATATTTT.

The chain combines TRBV7-8 with TRBJ2-5; 9 bases match TRBD2. The CDR3 is made up of 14 amino acids. From germline, CDR1 is SGHVS and CDR2 FQNEAQ. The V and J ends lost 5 bases and 3 bases, in that order; junction bases with no gene match: 4. The CDR3 is CASSRRLAEETQYF. CDR3 DNA sequence: TGTGCCAGCAGCCGACGACTAGCGGAAGAGACCCAGTACTTC.

The V call is TRBV5-1, the J call TRBJ2-7; TRBD1 is a possible D gene (5 bases). With 4 bases removed from V and 0 bases from J, the gap between germline ends came to 11 bases. Germline V gene data show CDR1 as SGHRS and CDR2 as YFSETQ. The CDR3 consists of 14 residues. This chain's CDR3 is CASSEQGSSYEQYF. DNA of the CDR3: TGCGCCAGCAGCGAGCAGGGTAGCTCCTACGAGCAGTACTTC.

This chain joins TRBV19 and TRBJ2-3; D uncertain. Per the germline V gene, CDR1 is LNHDA and CDR2 is SQIVND (reference sequence). V lost 3 bases to trimming and J lost 2 bases, with 9 bases between them. CDR3 length: 14 residues. The CDR3 sequence is CASSIITDTDTQYF. The CDR3 region has the DNA TGTGCCAGTAGTATCATCACAGACACAGATACGCAGTATTTT.

The rearrangement joins TRBV28 to TRBJ1-4, with a possible D match to TRBD1 (6 bases). CDR1 is MDHEN, CDR2 SYDVKM, per germline. The CDR3 covers 14 residues. V lost 3 bases, J lost 5 bases, and 10 bases lay in between. The CDR3, as DNA: TGTGCCAGCAGTTTCGGACAGAGAAATGAAAAACTGTTTTTT. It specifies CASSFGQRNEKLFF.

This chain uses TRBV19 with TRBJ1-2; TRBD1 might be the D (5 bases). This CDR3 has 15 residues. CDR1 is LNHDA and CDR2 is SQIVND in the germline V gene (reference sequence). V lost 2 bases, J lost 5 bases, and 15 bases lay in between. CDR3 in amino acids: CASSISRQGGYGYTF. The DNA of the CDR3 is TGTGCCAGTAGTATATCGCGGCAGGGAGGGTATGGCTACACCTTC.

This clone has only one observation. The chain links TRBV7-8 to TRBJ1-5; D remains unclear. The CDR3 is 13 amino acids. CDR1 and CDR2 (germline): SGHVS, FQNEAQ. With 2 bases removed from V and 8 bases from J, the gap between germline ends came to 10 bases. This CDR3 reads CASSLSARKPQHF. The DNA for the CDR3 is TGTGCCAGCAGCTTATCGGCGAGAAAGCCCCAGCATTTT.

The rearrangement joins TRBV11-2 to TRBJ2-5; unclear D gene. V shed 0 bases and J shed 0 bases, with 14 bases lying between them. CDR1 and CDR2 (germline): SGHAT, FQNNGV. The CDR3 loop spans 17 amino acids. The chain's CDR3 is CASSLDRQKTYQETQYF. In DNA form, the CDR3 reads TGTGCCAGCAGCTTAGATCGTCAGAAAACGTACCAAGAGACCCAGTACTTC.

This chain's CDR3 is CASSLAGGILGYTF. Written as DNA, the CDR3 is TGTGCCAGCAGCTTAGCTGGGGGTATTCTGGGCTACACCTTC. The chain recombines TRBV7-9 with TRBJ1-2, with D possibly TRBD1 on 5 matching bases. Germline V gives CDR1 SEHNR, CDR2 FQNEAQ (reference sequence). V lost 0 bases and J lost 8, with 13 bases in between. The CDR3 sequence is 14 residues long.

V gene TRBV14 combines with J gene TRBJ2-6; D is ambiguous. There are 18 residues in the CDR3. Germline V gene lookup returns CDR1 SGHDN and CDR2 FVKESK. Trimming pared 1 base from V and 0 bases from J, leaving 13 bases between. CDR3 residues: CASSQVVAYSSGANVLTF. CDR3 nucleotide sequence: TGTGCCAGCAGCCAAGTCGTTGCCTACTCCTCTGGGGCCAACGTCCTGACTTTC. Filled out from reference TRBV14 and TRBJ2-6, the complete variable domain reads EAGVTQFPSHSVIEKGQTVTLRCDPISGHDNLYWYRRVMGKEIKFLLHFVKESKQDESGMPNNRFLAERTGGTYSTLKVQPAELEDSGVYFCASSQVVAYSSGANVLTFGAGSRLTVL.

The rearrangement joins TRBV9 to TRBJ2-7, with 11 bases fitting TRBD2. Trimming took 3 bases from V and 4 from J; bases not matched to a gene: 3. Germline CDR1 is SGDLS and CDR2 is YYNGEE. This CDR3 has 14 amino acids. The CDR3 coding sequence is TGTGCCAGCAGCGCGGTAGCGGGAGGGTACGAGCAGTACTTC. Translation gives CASSAVAGGYEQYF.

V is TRBV11-2 and J is TRBJ2-7, with a tentative D call TRBD2 (6 bases). This CDR3 region has 15 residues. Per the germline V gene, CDR1 is SGHAT and CDR2 is FQNNGV. V dropped 3 bases and J dropped 7 bases, with 19 bases sitting between them. The DNA of the CDR3 is TGTGCCAGCAGCTTTTTAGGCTTCCCTGCGGGGGAGCAGTACTTC. Its protein product is CASSFLGFPAGEQYF.